Shown below are 12 T cell receptor beta chains from a single sample sequenced in a study of CD8+ T cells in alopecia areata. cDNA reverse transcribed from extracted RNA served as the sequencing template. Repertoires were generated with immunoSEQ multiplex PCR, while TCRdb's copy carries only in-frame clones and drops some. The table includes 200,000 to 250,000 clones, around three fifths detected once. The sample in question was CD4+ T cells sorted from blood, obtained at week 0. The source of these receptors is a human donor with alopecia areata.

The chain uses TRBV7-9 and TRBJ2-1; D not resolved. Trimming cost V 0 bases and J 6 bases, with 3 bases left between them. The CDR3 spans 12 residues. Germline V lookup: CDR1 SEHNR, CDR2 FQNEAQ (reference sequence). In DNA form, the CDR3 reads TGTGCCAGCAGCTTAGCGTCCAATGAGCAGTTCTTC. Residues: CASSLASNEQFF.

The J gene is TRBJ2-4, the V gene TRBV10-2; 8 bases fit TRBD2. The CDR3 length is 15 residues. The germline V gene encodes CDR1 WSHSY and CDR2 SAAADI. V lost 3 bases to trimming and J lost 11 bases; unmatched junction nucleotides: 12. This CDR3 reads CASSEGGRPLKVQYF. DNA of the CDR3: TGCGCCAGCAGTGAAGGCGGGAGGCCCCTGAAGGTTCAGTACTTC.

This clone showed up just a few times. The V and J genes are TRBV4-2 and TRBJ2-3, with D perhaps TRBD2 (5 bases). CDR3 length: 11 amino acids. V lost 6 bases and J lost 6, with 7 bases in between. The germline gives CDR1 LGHNA, CDR2 YNFKEQ. Here the CDR3 DNA reads TGTGCCAGCAGGGGCGGGGATACGCAGTATTTT. The encoded protein is CASRGGDTQYF.

The gene calls are TRBV9 and TRBJ1-5; D possibly corresponds to TRBD1 (5 bases). Germline assignment: CDR1 SGDLS and CDR2 YYNGEE. Trimming took off 4 bases at V and 1 base at J, with 12 bases between the two ends. The CDR3 consists of 15 residues. CDR3 residues: CASSLEDRSNQPQHF. As DNA, the CDR3 is TGTGCCAGCAGCCTGGAAGACAGAAGCAATCAGCCCCAGCATTTT.

The V and J genes are TRBV9 and TRBJ2-3; perhaps TRBD2 as D (5 bases). CDR1 and CDR2 from the germline V gene are SGDLS and YYNGEE. V dropped 1 base and J dropped 5 bases, with 11 bases sitting between them. This CDR3 region has 14 residues. CDR3 region: CASSVTLAGDTQYF. CDR3 sequence (DNA): TGTGCCAGCAGCGTAACCCTAGCTGGAGATACGCAGTATTTT.

This clone was recorded a few times. The chain carries TRBV5-6 and TRBJ2-1, with 8 nucleotides matching TRBD2. The V and J ends lost 3 bases and 7 bases, in that order; junction bases with no gene match: 9. The germline gives CDR1 SGHDT, CDR2 YYEEEE. This CDR3 spans 15 amino acids. This chain's CDR3 is CASSSKGLVRNEQFF. The DNA of the CDR3 is TGTGCCAGCAGCTCGAAGGGACTAGTCAGGAATGAGCAGTTCTTC.

This clone was picked up a small number of times. The V call is TRBV30, the J call TRBJ2-2; TRBD2 is a possible D gene (6 bases). Deletions cut 8 bases from V and 3 bases from J, with 25 bases between. Germline assignment: CDR1 GTSNPN and CDR2 SVGIG (reference sequence). The CDR3 loop spans 17 amino acids. CDR3 bases: TGTGCCGGAGGGATACAGTGGGGGTGGGTGGACACCGGGGAGCTGTTTTTT. Protein: CAGGIQWGWVDTGELFF.

This clone turned up a few times. The rearrangement uses TRBV5-6 and TRBJ2-1; 10 bases align to TRBD2. Germline V lookup: CDR1 SGHDT, CDR2 YYEEEE. The V and J ends lost 0 bases and 0 bases, in that order; junction bases with no gene match: 3. The CDR3 has 17 amino acids. The CDR3 here is CASSLASSGSSYNEQFF. The CDR3 DNA reads as TGTGCCAGCAGCTTGGCCTCTAGCGGGAGCTCCTACAATGAGCAGTTCTTC.

The V call is TRBV4-2, the J call TRBJ1-5; possible D gene TRBD1, 6 bases. The V gene lost 2 bases and the J gene lost 7 bases, with 18 bases spanning the gap. The germline V gene has CDR1 LGHNA and CDR2 YNFKEQ. The CDR3 extends over 16 amino acids. CDR3 nucleotide sequence: TGTGCCAGCAGCCAACACGCAGGGGAAGAAATACAGCCCCAGCATTTT. Amino acids: CASSQHAGEEIQPQHF.

This chain uses TRBV13 with TRBJ2-6; no reliable D call. In germline, CDR1 is PRHDT, CDR2 FYEKMQ (reference sequence). With 3 bases removed from V and 0 bases from J, the gap between germline ends came to 6 bases. This CDR3 comprises 15 residues. Here the CDR3 DNA reads TGTGCCAGCAGCTTTAGGCACTCTGGGGCCAACGTCCTGACTTTC. Translating it yields CASSFRHSGANVLTF.

J is TRBJ2-1 and V is TRBV6-1, with 14 bases lining up with TRBD2. V trimming: 4 bases; J trimming: 2 bases; junction bases outside the gene matches: 4. Germline lookup yields CDR1 MNHNS and CDR2 SASEGT. The CDR3 runs to 17 residues. The CDR3 DNA reads TGTGCCAGCAGTGGCGGGACTAGCGGGGGCACCTACAATGAGCAGTTCTTC. It specifies CASSGGTSGGTYNEQFF.

This chain links TRBV6-1 with TRBJ1-2; TRBD1 might be the D (5 bases). This CDR3 is built from 14 residues. The V and J ends lost 6 bases and 4 bases respectively, with 15 bases between them. The germline V gene has CDR1 MNHNS and CDR2 SASEGT. As DNA, the CDR3 is TGTGCCAGCAGCCCGACAGCATATGGCTATGGCTACACCTTC. This sequence encodes CASSPTAYGYGYTF.